The 9 T cell receptor beta chains given below trace back to one sample, sequenced in a study of Ad26.COV2.S vaccination and SARS-CoV-2 variants. This sample's treatment: over 15 received Ad26.COV2.S at low or high dose, single or two shots; several received placebo; per-sample allocation not given. The investigators took samples on day 63 after the first vaccine or placebo injection. Measured with immunoSEQ multiplex PCR; TCRdb has only the in-frame clones, and not every one. The repertoire includes about half a million clones, about nine tenths of them detected once, and about 1.5% sits in the top ten. Source: peripheral blood, taken in a trial of Ad26.COV2.S vaccine versus placebo. The origin of the receptors is a person between 18 and 60 years old who received the Ad26.COV2.S COVID-19 vaccine or a placebo.

V usage is TRBV5-5 and J usage is TRBJ2-2, with D tentatively TRBD1 (5 bases). Per germline, CDR1 SGHKS and CDR2 YYEKEE (reference sequence). This CDR3 region has 15 residues. Trimming shortened V by 4 bases and J by 4 bases, and 14 bases separated the two germline ends. The CDR3 is CASSLLGQGTGELFF. CDR3 nucleotides: TGTGCCAGCAGCCTACTGGGGCAAGGCACCGGGGAGCTGTTTTTT. Full variable domain (outside the CDR3, taken from reference TRBV5-5 and TRBJ2-2): DAGVTQSPTHLIKTRGQQVTLRCSPISGHKSVSWYQQVLGQGPQFIFQYYEKEERGRGNFPDRFSARQFPNYSSELNVNALLLGDSALYLCASSLLGQGTGELFFGEGSRLTVL.

The genes are TRBV19 and TRBJ2-1; no reliable D call. CDR1 is LNHDA, CDR2 SQIVND, per germline (reference sequence). V was shortened by 3 bases and J by 0 bases, with 12 bases between the two germline ends. The length of the CDR3 is 16 residues. The CDR3 nucleotides are TGTGCCAGTAGTATCTCAGGCCACAGCTCCTACAATGAGCAGTTCTTC. Translating gives CASSISGHSSYNEQFF.

The chain is built from TRBV7-3 and TRBJ2-3; D perhaps matches TRBD1 (6 bases). The CDR3 loop spans 13 amino acids. Between the trimmed V and J ends, which lost 5 bases and 1 base, there was a span of 7 bases. Germline assignment: CDR1 SGHTA and CDR2 FQGTGA. CDR3 region: CASSRTGTDTQYF. In DNA form, the CDR3 reads TGTGCCAGCAGCCGGACAGGCACAGATACGCAGTATTTT.

DNA of the CDR3: TGTGCCAGCAGTCGAGGGGCCGCCCCCTACGAGCAGTACTTC. This encodes CASSRGAAPYEQYF. J is TRBJ2-7 and V is TRBV6-5; perhaps D is TRBD1 or TRBD2 (5 bases each). This CDR3 spans 14 amino acids. V was pared by 5 bases and J by 2 bases, with 13 bases between. Germline values: CDR1 MNHEY, CDR2 SVGAGI.

The genes are TRBV28 and TRBJ2-2, with a possible D match to TRBD1 (6 bases). The V and J ends lost 6 bases and 0 bases respectively, with 23 bases between them. The CDR3 is 19 residues long. In germline, CDR1 is MDHEN, CDR2 SYDVKM. The CDR3: CASSPPLHTGFSNTGELFF. The CDR3 bases are TGTGCCAGCAGCCCTCCTTTACATACAGGGTTCTCGAACACCGGGGAGCTGTTTTTT.

The chain has TRBV5-4 and TRBJ2-1; D is undetermined. The germline V gene has CDR1 SGHNT and CDR2 YYREEE (reference sequence). Trimming stripped 0 bases from V and 10 bases from J, with 8 bases between. The CDR3 extends over 12 amino acids. The CDR3 sequence: CASSLAIGEQFF. DNA for the CDR3: TGTGCCAGCAGCTTGGCCATAGGGGAGCAGTTCTTC.

This rearrangement joins TRBV7-2 to TRBJ1-1; D is ambiguous. Trimming took off 5 bases at V and 0 bases at J, with 10 bases between the two ends. Looked up from germline, CDR1 is SGHTA and CDR2 is FQGNSA. The CDR3 length is 14 residues. CDR3 protein: CASSPSPMNTEAFF. CDR3 DNA: TGTGCCAGCAGCCCAAGTCCCATGAACACTGAAGCTTTCTTT.

The J gene is TRBJ2-2, the V gene TRBV3-1 (or the pseudogene TRBV3-2), with 8 bases fitting TRBD1. Germline V gene lookup returns CDR1 LGHDT and CDR2 YNNKEL (reference sequence). V gave up 6 bases and J gave up 6 bases; unmatched junction bases: 6. This CDR3 comprises 14 residues. The CDR3 bases are TGTGCCAGCAGTCACGTGGACAGGGCCGGGGAGCTGTTTTTT. Amino acids: CASSHVDRAGELFF.

The chain combines TRBV2 with TRBJ2-5, with a tentative D call TRBD2 (6 bases). CDR1 and CDR2 (germline): SNHLY, FYNNEI. The CDR3 has 11 amino acids. Trimming stripped 6 bases from V and 9 bases from J, with 11 bases between. The CDR3 DNA follows: TGTGCCAGCAGCTACACGGGGGCCCAGTACTTC. Its protein is CASSYTGAQYF.